These 15 T cell receptor beta chains originate from one sample sequenced in a study of CD8 T cells in Susac syndrome (dated by TCRdb to between 2018 and 2021). The library was prepared using the immunoSEQ multiplex PCR assay. RNA was extracted with the RNeasy kit and about 0.5 to 1 ug was reverse transcribed using random hexamers. TCRdb reworked the public reads: Q25 trimming with fastp, MiXCR clone assembly, productive beta chains retained. Rows with a matching CDR3 protein are joined into one entry that keeps the most common DNA and genes. Across this sample there are about 84,000 distinct CDR3 sequences, with approximately 96% seen only once. The top ten constitute approximately 0.42% of the sample. The sample taken for sequencing was CD8+ T cells from PBMCs. The source of these receptors is a human donor with Susac syndrome.

The chain uses TRBV11-2 and TRBJ2-1, with no clear D. Germline loops: CDR1 SGHAT, CDR2 FQNNGV. The V end was cut by 1 base, the J end by 7 bases, with 14 bases between. CDR3 length equals 15 residues. CDR3 nucleotides: TGTGCCAGCAGCTTAGTCGTCGGTTTGGGTAATGAGCAGTTCTTC. Its translation is CASSLVVGLGNEQFF. Full variable domain (outside the CDR3, taken from reference TRBV11-2 and TRBJ2-1): EAGVAQSPRYKIIEKRQSVAFWCNPISGHATLYWYQQILGQGPKLLIQFQNNGVVDDSQLPKDRFSAERLKGVDSTLKIQPAKLEDSAVYLCASSLVVGLGNEQFFGPGTRLTVL.

This chain uses TRBV7-9 with TRBJ1-5; D gene unclear. The CDR3 sequence is 13 residues long. Germline V lookup: CDR1 SEHNR, CDR2 FQNEAQ (reference sequence). V gave up 3 bases and J gave up 3 bases, with 6 bases separating them. As DNA, the CDR3 is TGTGCCAGCAGCTTGGGAAACAATCAGCCCCAGCATTTT. Translation gives CASSLGNNQPQHF.

The V and J genes are TRBV30 and TRBJ2-1; 9 bases map to TRBD2. V lost 1 base to trimming and J lost 5 bases; unmatched junction nucleotides: 9. The CDR3 consists of 16 residues. CDR1 is GTSNPN, CDR2 SVGIG, per germline (reference sequence). As DNA, the CDR3 is TGTGCCTGGAGTGCCCCTGGGAAGCGGGGGGACAATGAGCAGTTCTTC. Translation: CAWSAPGKRGDNEQFF.

This clonotype was seen once. The gene calls are TRBV4-3 and TRBJ2-5; weak D call: TRBD2 (6 bases). V was trimmed by 3 bases and J by 0 bases, leaving 11 bases between them. The CDR3 length is 15 residues. CDR1 is LGHNA, CDR2 YSLEER, per germline. The DNA for the CDR3 is TGCGCCAGCAGCCAGACAGCGGGTGACCAAGAGACCCAGTACTTC. Amino acids: CASSQTAGDQETQYF.

The chain joins TRBV29-1 to TRBJ1-2; TRBD1 might be the D (6 bases). Per germline, CDR1 SQVTM and CDR2 ANQGSEA. The CDR3 runs 13 residues. V was cut by 6 bases and J by 3 bases, with 14 bases left in between. DNA of the CDR3: TGCAGCGTCCGCGACAGGACCTACTATGGCTACACCTTC. This encodes CSVRDRTYYGYTF.

V usage is TRBV6-1 and J usage is TRBJ2-7, with 10 bases fitting TRBD1. CDR3 length: 15 amino acids. Germline CDR1 and CDR2: MNHNS and SASEGT. V shed 1 base, J shed 0 bases, and the junction held 0 bases outside the gene matches. The DNA of the CDR3 is TGTGCCAGCAGTGAAGGGACAGGGGGCTCCTACGAGCAGTACGTC. Translation gives CASSEGTGGSYEQYV.

This chain connects TRBV15 to TRBJ2-3; TRBD1 agrees at 7 bases. CDR1 and CDR2 (germline): LNHNV, YYDKDF (reference sequence). V lost 4 bases to trimming and J lost 3 bases; unmatched junction nucleotides: 7. The CDR3 extends over 15 amino acids. The CDR3 protein is CATSTRGQVTDTQYF. The CDR3 nucleotides are TGTGCCACCAGCACCCGCGGACAGGTAACAGATACGCAGTATTTT.

The gene calls are TRBV2 and TRBJ2-5; D is uncertain. The V end was cut by 3 bases, the J end by 5 bases, with 7 bases between. The germline V gene has CDR1 SNHLY and CDR2 FYNNEI. The CDR3 is made up of 12 amino acids. CDR3 nucleotide sequence: TGTGCCAGCAGTGATTCTTGGGAGACCCAGTACTTC. As protein: CASSDSWETQYF.

The rearrangement uses TRBV27 and TRBJ1-2, with a weak D call TRBD1 (6 bases). This CDR3 spans 16 amino acids. V gave up 5 bases and J gave up 3 bases, with 19 bases separating them. Germline V lookup: CDR1 MNHEY, CDR2 SMNVEV (reference sequence). CDR3 in amino acids: CASSPPGGGGDYGYTF. The CDR3 DNA reads TGTGCCAGCAGTCCTCCCGGGGGAGGGGGGGACTATGGCTACACCTTC.

The chain joins TRBV4-3 to TRBJ2-4; weak D call: TRBD1 (6 bases). V gave up 2 bases and J gave up 9 bases, with 17 bases separating them. The CDR3 has 15 amino acids. Germline lookup yields CDR1 LGHNA and CDR2 YSLEER. CDR3 in amino acids: CASSQWGQGLGIQYF. The CDR3 DNA follows: TGCGCCAGCAGCCAATGGGGGCAGGGGTTGGGCATTCAGTACTTC.

V and J are TRBV2 and TRBJ2-7; the D is unclear. CDR3 length equals 13 residues. Trimming removed 9 bases from V and 0 bases from J, with 12 bases in between. Germline V gene data show CDR1 as SNHLY and CDR2 as FYNNEI. DNA for the CDR3: TGTGCCAGTATTCCGTCAATCTCCTACGAGCAGTACTTC. Its protein is CASIPSISYEQYF.

The chain carries TRBV5-1 and TRBJ2-5; 7 nucleotides line up with TRBD2. After removal of 3 bases from V and 0 bases from J, the junction contained 5 bases not matched to a gene. Germline CDR1 is SGHRS and CDR2 is YFSETQ. This CDR3 is 15 amino acids long. The CDR3 DNA reads TGCGCCAGCAGCTCCGGGACTATCAACCAAGAGACCCAGTACTTC. The encoded protein is CASSSGTINQETQYF.

Only one count was recorded for this clonotype. The chain couples TRBV30 to TRBJ2-7, with 7 bases that match TRBD2. The V gene end was trimmed by 5 bases and the J gene end by 6 bases; junction bases not matched to a gene: 4. In germline, CDR1 is GTSNPN, CDR2 SVGIG (reference sequence). The length of the CDR3 is 11 residues. Here the CDR3 reads CAWGLESEQYF. CDR3 nucleotides: TGTGCCTGGGGACTAGAAAGCGAGCAGTACTTC. The full variable domain, with the rest looked up from reference TRBV30 and TRBJ2-7, is SQTIHQWPATLVQPVGSPLSLECTVEGTSNPNLYWYRQAAGRGLQLLFYSVGIGQISSEVPQNLSASRPQDRQFILSSKKLLLSDSGFYLCAWGLESEQYFGPGTRLTVT.

V is TRBV20-1 and J is TRBJ2-1, with no clear D. This CDR3 comprises 14 residues. The germline V gene has CDR1 DFQATT and CDR2 SNEGSKA (reference sequence). Trimming removed 0 bases from V and 3 bases from J, with 9 bases in between. The CDR3 DNA reads TGCAGTGCTAGAGATAAGGCCAACTACAATGAGCAGTTCTTC. Translation gives CSARDKANYNEQFF.

This sequence joins TRBV20-1 and TRBJ2-7, with a tentative D call TRBD1 (5 bases). This CDR3 has 14 amino acids. CDR1 and CDR2 from the germline V gene are DFQATT and SNEGSKA (reference sequence). Trimming took off 6 bases at V and 7 bases at J, with 22 bases between the two ends. CDR3 residues: CSASIQGPFTEQYF. The CDR3, as DNA: TGCAGTGCCTCGATCCAGGGTCCTTTTACGGAGCAGTACTTC.